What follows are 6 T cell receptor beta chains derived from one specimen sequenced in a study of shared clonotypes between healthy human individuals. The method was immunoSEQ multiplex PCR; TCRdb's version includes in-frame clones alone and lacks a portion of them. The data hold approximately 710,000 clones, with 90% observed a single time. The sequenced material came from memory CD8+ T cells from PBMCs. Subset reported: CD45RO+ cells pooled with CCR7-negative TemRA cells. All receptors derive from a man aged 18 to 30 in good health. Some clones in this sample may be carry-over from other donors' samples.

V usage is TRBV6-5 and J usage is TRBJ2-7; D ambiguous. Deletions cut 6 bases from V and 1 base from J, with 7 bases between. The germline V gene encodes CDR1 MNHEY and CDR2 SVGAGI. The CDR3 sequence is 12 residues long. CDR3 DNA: TGTGCCAGCAGCACCCTTTCCTACGAGCAGTACTTC. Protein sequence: CASSTLSYEQYF.

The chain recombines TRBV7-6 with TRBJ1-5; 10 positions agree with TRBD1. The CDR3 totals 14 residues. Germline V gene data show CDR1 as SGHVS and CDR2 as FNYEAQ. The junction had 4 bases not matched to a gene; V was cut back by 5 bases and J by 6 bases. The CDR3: CASSPGTGVQPQHF. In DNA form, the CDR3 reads TGTGCCAGCAGCCCTGGGACAGGGGTTCAGCCCCAGCATTTT.

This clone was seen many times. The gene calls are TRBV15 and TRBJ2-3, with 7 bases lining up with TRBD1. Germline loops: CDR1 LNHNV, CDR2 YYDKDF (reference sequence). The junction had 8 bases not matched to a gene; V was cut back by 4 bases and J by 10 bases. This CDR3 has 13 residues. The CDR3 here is CATSKDSTGAQYF. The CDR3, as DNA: TGTGCCACCAGCAAAGATAGTACAGGGGCGCAGTATTTT.

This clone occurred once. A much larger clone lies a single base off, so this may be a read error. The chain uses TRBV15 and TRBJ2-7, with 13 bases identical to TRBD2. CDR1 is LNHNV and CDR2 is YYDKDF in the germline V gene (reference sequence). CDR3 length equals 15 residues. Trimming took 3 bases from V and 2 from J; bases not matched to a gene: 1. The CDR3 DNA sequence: TGTGCCACCAGCAGTGGACTAGCGGGAGCCTACGAGCAGTACTTC. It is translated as CATSSGLAGAYEQYF.

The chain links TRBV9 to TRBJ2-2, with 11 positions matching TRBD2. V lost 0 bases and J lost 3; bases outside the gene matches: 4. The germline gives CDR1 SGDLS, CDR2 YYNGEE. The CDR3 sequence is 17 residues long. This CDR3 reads CASSVGGTSGYTGELFF. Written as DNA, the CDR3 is TGTGCCAGCAGCGTAGGCGGGACTAGCGGTTACACCGGGGAGCTGTTTTTT.

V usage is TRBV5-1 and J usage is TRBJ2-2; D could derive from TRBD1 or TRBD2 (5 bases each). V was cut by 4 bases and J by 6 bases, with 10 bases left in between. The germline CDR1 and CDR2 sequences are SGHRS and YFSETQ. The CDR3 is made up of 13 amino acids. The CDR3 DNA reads TGCGCCAGCAGCCAGAGGGGTGCCGGGGAGCTGTTTTTT. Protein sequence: CASSQRGAGELFF.